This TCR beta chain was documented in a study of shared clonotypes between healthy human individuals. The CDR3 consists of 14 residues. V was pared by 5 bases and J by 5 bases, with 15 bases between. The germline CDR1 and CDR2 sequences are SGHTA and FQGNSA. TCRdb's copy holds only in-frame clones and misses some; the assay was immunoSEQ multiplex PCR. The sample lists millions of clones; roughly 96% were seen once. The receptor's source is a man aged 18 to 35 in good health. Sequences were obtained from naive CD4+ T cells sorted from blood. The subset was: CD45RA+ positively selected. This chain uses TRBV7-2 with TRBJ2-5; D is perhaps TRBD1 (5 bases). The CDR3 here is CASSLNQGRETQYF. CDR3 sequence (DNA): TGTGCCAGCAGCCTGAACCAGGGCCGTGAGACCCAGTACTTC.